This T cell receptor beta chain was documented in a study of blood T cell repertoires in COVID-19. Overall study: Italy, Spain and the United States were the sources of the convalescent and acute COVID-19 samples.

In the original analysis: It was from reference gene primer amplification that nucleated cell counts were estimated. Using immunoSEQ multiplex PCR, the repertoire was profiled, and TCRdb retains in-frame clones only, with some absent. For V, J and clone size, that table is used; D and trimming come from the DNA. The sample carries roughly 440,000 clones, about 91% recorded once. CDR1 and CDR2 (germline): LNHDA, SQIVND (reference sequence). Trimming removed 6 bases from V and 5 bases from J; junction bases left unmatched: 9. The CDR3 consists of 15 residues. The V gene is TRBV19, the J gene TRBJ1-5, with 8 nucleotides matching TRBD1. The specimen sequenced was peripheral blood. The clonotype originates from a woman aged 45 to 65 with COVID-19, enrolled during active disease. CDR3 in DNA: TGTGCCAGTAGACCCGGGACAGGTCTACATCAGCCCCAGCATTTT. It translates to CASRPGTGLHQPQHF.